Given below is one T cell receptor beta chain in context. Its antigen is unknown. No qualities accompany the bases; no much larger clone lies one base away. TCR CDR3 regions were amplified from genomic DNA by multiplex PCR using the deep immunoSEQ assay. For each cell subset, the extracted genomic DNA was distributed evenly across all wells of several immunoSEQ 96-well plates, and each plate served as one replicate. For sorted subsets, approximately 210 ng of genomic DNA, equivalent to 25,000 to 35,000 T cell genomes, went into each replicate PCR. Purified libraries were quantified with a Qubit 3.0 fluorometer, sized on a Bioanalyzer 2100, and re-quantified with the KAPA Library Quantification kit. Every immunoSEQ 96-well plate was sequenced on a dedicated single-read 150-cycle Illumina NextSeq 550 flow cell. The authors' pipeline ran thus. Because the immunoSEQ output included only junctional sequences and no quality scores, the filtering could not be the same as the filtering used for full-length reads. To assign V/J genes and CDR3, sequences were annotated against IMGT germline references using PyIR, a Python wrapper for IgBLAST v1.9. Reads with weak V/J assignments (E-value above 1e-6), missing CDR3, stop codons, out-of-frame junctions, or ambiguous translated residues were removed. V3J clonotypes were defined as sequences sharing the same inferred V gene, J gene, and CDR3 amino acid sequence. Percentage overlap between repertoires was computed as shared unique clonotypes divided by the size of the smaller repertoire. Richness of each repertoire was evaluated using RTK rarefaction, the Chao1 estimator, and Recon v2.1 estimates of unobserved clonotypes. Generation probabilities were computed with OLGA for all TCRbeta clonotypes obtained by the gDNA method from several donors. This is the immuneACCESS table as TCRdb keeps it, with only in-frame sequences that have V and J called. A part of the clones is gone; compared with another copy, unresolved V genes explain less than half, and the rest is unexplained. For V, J and clone size, that table is used; D and trimming come from the DNA. This sample is represented by almost 700,000 clones; about 91% of them were singletons. The ten largest clones capture about 24% of the sample.

This sample is drawn from a study of shared clonotypes between healthy human individuals (dated by TCRdb to between 2020 and 2021). Regarding the complete study: The cohort comprised a couple of women and a few men aged 18 to 49 years. For each donor, CD4 naive and CD4 memory were each run on three plates, CD8 naive on two plates, and CD8 memory on one plate. Blood TCR repertoires of a handful of healthy adults were deeply sequenced to estimate repertoire size and the extent of clonotype sharing between individuals. To increase sequencing depth and limit assay-specific biases, TCR repertoire library preparation and sequencing were carried out by different laboratories using diverse techniques. Leukapheresis yielded between about 0.94 and 9.5 billion PBMCs per donor.

Clipping removes 8 bases from V and 1 base from J, with 5 as the unmatched junction base count. Taken from cysteine to phenylalanine, the CDR3 has 13 residues. The retained sequence is limited to the CDR3, 39 bases, with the frame set at the first base. CDR1 and CDR2, per the germline V gene (reference sequence), are LNHDA and SQIVND. Overall study outcomes, separate from this receptor: Rarefaction of sorted-subset datasets indicated incomplete sequencing despite the large sequencing depth. Naive subsets generally had larger estimated clonotype richness than memory subsets. Higher generation probabilities were observed for clonotypes shared by all four sorted-subset donors than for non-shared clonotypes. Because the study included a small number of donors, the genetic and exposure-history diversity represented was limited. Sampling was limited to blood, and TCR repertoires in tissue likely differ from TCR repertoires in blood. When a handful of donors were compared, the shared fraction of clonotypes was about 5.5% for naive CD4, about 4% for naive CD8, more than 2% for memory CD4, and 0.35% to 0.5% for memory CD8. Pairwise subsampling led to the expectation that sequencing depth would affect the degree of clonotype sharing among donors.

For the CD8 naive samples, CD45RO-negative cells were positively selected for CCR7, yielding a CD45RA+CCR7+ population from which TemRA cells were excluded. The donors were healthy, HIV-negative adults who had no recently reported acute infections or vaccinations. Every donor was a Caucasian adult living in Nashville, Tennessee, USA. Blood was obtained by leukapheresis, after which PBMCs were separated by Ficoll-Histopaque density gradient centrifugation and cryopreserved in liquid nitrogen vapor phase. Analytical flow cytometry was used to check the purity and quantity of every magnetically sorted T cell population. Each sorted fraction had its genomic DNA isolated and then quantified by UV absorbance on a Nanodrop 2000c.

Rearrangement joined TRBV19 to TRBJ2-7; 7 nucleotides in the junction match TRBD1. The sequenced sample was naive CD8+ T cells sorted from blood. This specimen's cell subset or site label, per the study, means: CD45RA+CCR7+. The TCR comes from a man younger than 40 in good health. This receptor carries the CDR3 CASSGTESYEQYF. The DNA sequence reads TGTGCCAGTTCCGGGACAGAGTCCTACGAGCAGTACTTC.